This TCR beta chain was sequenced during a study of blood T cells in healthy people across ages. The length of the CDR3 is 18 residues. The ends were cut back, 6 bases at V and 0 bases at J, with 23 bases in the middle. Germline values: CDR1 SEHNR, CDR2 FQNEAQ (reference sequence). This clonotype has just a few counts. Each donor had 8 to 10 milliliters of peripheral blood drawn. They isolated at least 6 million PBMCs from each sample. Through a sample-barcoded 5' primer and a J-beta primer mix, a second PCR was run for roughly 7 to 11 cycles. With 12 random nucleotides, a template-switch adaptor tagged each individual cDNA molecule. Using its own MiXCR run on the 5' RACE reads, TCRdb lists one record per CDR3 protein. The sample lists around 1,600,000 distinct CDR3 sequences; approximately 39% were seen once.

This sequence originates from a woman between 18 and 30 years old in good health. Sequencing was carried out using blood. J is TRBJ1-1 and V is TRBV7-9, with a tentative D call TRBD1 (5 bases). The CDR3 here is CASSTTDTRVNMNTEAFF. The CDR3 DNA reads TGTGCCAGCAGTACTACGGACACCCGGGTAAACATGAACACTGAAGCTTTCTTT.